The clone carrying this TCR beta chain turned up a few times. The antigen remains unidentified. These data belong to a study of identical twins. General study findings and limits: Weaker excess twin sharing was observed in beta out-of-frame sequences.

TCRdb reanalysed the 5' RACE reads using MiXCR and keeps one entry per CDR3 protein. The table includes 1.5 million to 2 million distinct CDR3 sequences, around a third detected once. CDR1 and CDR2 (germline): SGHKS, YYEKEE (reference sequence). The CDR3 totals 14 residues. Trimming took 4 bases from V and 4 from J, leaving 15 bases between them. The material sequenced was cord blood. V gene TRBV5-5 combines with J gene TRBJ2-7; no clear D. The sequence came from a newborn girl in good health. As DNA, the CDR3 is TGTGCCAGCAGCCCTGAAACCCCACCTTACGAGCAGTACTTC. It translates to CASSPETPPYEQYF.